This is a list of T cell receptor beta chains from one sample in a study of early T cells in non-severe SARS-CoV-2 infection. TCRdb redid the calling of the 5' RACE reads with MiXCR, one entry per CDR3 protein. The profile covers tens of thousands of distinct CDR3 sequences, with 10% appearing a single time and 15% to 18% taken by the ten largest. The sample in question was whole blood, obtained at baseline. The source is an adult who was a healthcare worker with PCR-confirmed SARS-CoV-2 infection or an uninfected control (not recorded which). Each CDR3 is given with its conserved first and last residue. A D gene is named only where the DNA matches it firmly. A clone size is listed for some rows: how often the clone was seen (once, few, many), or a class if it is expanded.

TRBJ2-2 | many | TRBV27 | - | TGTGCCAGCAGTTTCCATCGGACTCTTAACACCGGGGAGCTGTTTTTT | CASSFHRTLNTGELFF
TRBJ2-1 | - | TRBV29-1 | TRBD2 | TGCAGCGTCAATCGGGTAGCGGGGCAGTTAGGTGAGCAGTTCTTC | CSVNRVAGQLGEQFF
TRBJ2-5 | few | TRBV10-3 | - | TGTGCCATCAGTGAGAGGACAGATAAAGAGACCCAGTACTTC | CAISERTDKETQYF
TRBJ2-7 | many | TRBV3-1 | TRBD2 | TGTGCCAGCAGCTATAGCGGGGGGGCTACAGAGCAGTACTTC | CASSYSGGATEQYF
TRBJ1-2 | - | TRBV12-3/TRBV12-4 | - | TGTGCCAGCAGTTTTGGCGGATTCTATGGCTACACCTTC | CASSFGGFYGYTF
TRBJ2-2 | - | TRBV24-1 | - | TGTGCCACCAGTGCCAAGACTAGCACCGGGGAGCTGTTTTTT | CATSAKTSTGELFF
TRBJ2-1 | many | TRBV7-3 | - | TGTGCCAGCAGCTTACAGCCCCGGGCTGATATAGAGCAGTTCTTC | CASSLQPRADIEQFF
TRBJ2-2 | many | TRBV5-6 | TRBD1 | TGTGCCAGCAGGAGGACAGGGGCCGGGGAGCTGTTTTTT | CASRRTGAGELFF
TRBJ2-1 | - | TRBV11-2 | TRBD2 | TGTGCCAGCAGCTTACCGGAGCGGGAGGGTAATGAGCAGTTCTTC | CASSLPEREGNEQFF
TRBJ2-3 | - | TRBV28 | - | TGTGCCAGCAGTTTATCTGGGTACCGCACAGATACGCAGTATTTT | CASSLSGYRTDTQYF
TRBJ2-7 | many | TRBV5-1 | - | TGCGCCAGCAGCTTGTCGGGGACCCACGAGCAGTACTTC | CASSLSGTHEQYF
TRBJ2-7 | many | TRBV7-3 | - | TGTGCCAGCAGCTTACAGGGGGGGTCCTACGAGCAGTACTTC | CASSLQGGSYEQYF
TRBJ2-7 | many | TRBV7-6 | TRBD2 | TGTGCCAGCAGCTTAGCCCCCAGCGGGAGGATTACCTCCTACGAGCAGTACTTC | CASSLAPSGRITSYEQYF
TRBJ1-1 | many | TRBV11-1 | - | TGTGCCAGCAGCCTCCCGGACCGAGATGAAGTTTTCTTT | CASSLPDRDEVFF
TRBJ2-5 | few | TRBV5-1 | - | TGCGCCAGCAGCCCGGGCTTACAGGGAGATCTGCCAGAGACCCAGTACTTC | CASSPGLQGDLPETQYF
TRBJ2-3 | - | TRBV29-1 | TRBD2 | TGCAGCGGAGAGCGGGGGAAGGGTTCAGATACGCAGTATTTT | CSGERGKGSDTQYF
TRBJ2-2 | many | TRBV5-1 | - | TGCGCCAGCAGCTTGGGCCGGTCGAACACCGGGGAGCTGTTTTTT | CASSLGRSNTGELFF
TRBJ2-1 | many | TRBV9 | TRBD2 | TGTGCCAGCAGCGTAGGGCTAGCGGGAGGGTATGAGCAGTTCTTC | CASSVGLAGGYEQFF
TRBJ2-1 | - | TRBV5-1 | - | TGCGCCAGCAGCACACAGGGTTACGAGCAGTTCTTC | CASSTQGYEQFF
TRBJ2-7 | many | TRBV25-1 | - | TGTGCCAGCAGTGATTTAGGGGGGAGGGCCTACGAGCAGTACTTC | CASSDLGGRAYEQYF
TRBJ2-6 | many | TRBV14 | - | TGTGCCAGCAGCCATCCCCCCCGGGCCAACGTCCTGACTTTC | CASSHPPRANVLTF
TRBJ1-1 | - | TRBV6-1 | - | TGTGCCAGCAGTGAATTCGGCTTTTTCCCTGAAGCTTTCTTT | CASSEFGFFPEAFF
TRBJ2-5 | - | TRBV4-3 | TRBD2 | TGCGCCAGCAGCCAAGGGTCAATAGCGGGAGGTATACGAGAGACCCAGTACTTC | CASSQGSIAGGIRETQYF
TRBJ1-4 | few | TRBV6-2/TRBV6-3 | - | TGTGCCAGCAGTTACAGGGGCAGCGAAAAACTGTTTTTT | CASSYRGSEKLFF
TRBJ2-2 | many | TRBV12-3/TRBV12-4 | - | TGTGCCAGCCGAACCGGGACTCACCAAAACACCGGGGAGCTGTTTTTT | CASRTGTHQNTGELFF
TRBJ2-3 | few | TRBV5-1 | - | TGCGCCAGCAGCTTGGGGCCGGTTAGCACAGATACGCAGTATTTT | CASSLGPVSTDTQYF
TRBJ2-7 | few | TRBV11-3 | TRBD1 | TGTGCCAGCAGGACAGGGGACTACGAGCAGTACTTC | CASRTGDYEQYF
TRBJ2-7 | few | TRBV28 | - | TGTGCCAGCAGTTTCAACAGCGAGGAGCAGTACTTC | CASSFNSEEQYF
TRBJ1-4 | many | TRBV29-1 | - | TGCAGCGTTGGAAGGAGGGGTTGGAATGAAAAACTGTTTTTT | CSVGRRGWNEKLFF
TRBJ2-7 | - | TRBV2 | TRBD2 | TGTGCCAGCGGAAGGGCTAGCGGGAGGACCTACTACGAGCAGTACTTC | CASGRASGRTYYEQYF
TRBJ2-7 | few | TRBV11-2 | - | TGTGCCAGCAGCACGCGAGGCGCTAGCGCCAACTACGAGCAGTACTTC | CASSTRGASANYEQYF
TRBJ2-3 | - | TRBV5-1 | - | TGCGCCAGCAGCTTGGACATTGGAGTCACAGATACGCAGTATTTT | CASSLDIGVTDTQYF
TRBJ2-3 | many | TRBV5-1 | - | TGCGCCAGCAGAGTAGAGCCAAGCACAGATACGCAGTATTTT | CASRVEPSTDTQYF
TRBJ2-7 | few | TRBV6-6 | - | TGTGCCAGCAGTGAAGAGACAGTTTGTAAGGGCTCCTACGAGCAGTACTTC | CASSEETVCKGSYEQYF
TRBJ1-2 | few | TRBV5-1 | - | TGCGCCAGCAGCTTGGGACAGCAGAAATATGGCTACACCTTC | CASSLGQQKYGYTF
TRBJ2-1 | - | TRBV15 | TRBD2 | TGTGCCACCAGCAGAGATCCGGGGGGGTACAATGAGCAGTTCTTC | CATSRDPGGYNEQFF
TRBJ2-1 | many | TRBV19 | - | TGTGCCAGTAGTATTTACAGCAGGGATGAGCAGTTCTTC | CASSIYSRDEQFF
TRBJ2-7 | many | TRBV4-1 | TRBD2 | TGCGCCAGCAGCCAACGCCTTAGCGGGAGATTCTACGAGCAGTACTTC | CASSQRLSGRFYEQYF
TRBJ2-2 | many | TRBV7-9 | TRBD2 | TGTGCCAGCAGGCCCGGCGCAGCGGGGACCGGGGAGCTGTTTTTT | CASRPGAAGTGELFF
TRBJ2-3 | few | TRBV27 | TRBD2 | TGTGCCAGCAGTTTATCCCCCGGACTAGCGGGAGTTGATACGCAGTATTTT | CASSLSPGLAGVDTQYF
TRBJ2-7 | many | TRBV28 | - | TGTGCCAGCAGCCGAATACCCGACGAGCAGTACTTC | CASSRIPDEQYF
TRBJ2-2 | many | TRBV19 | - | TGTGCCAGTTACGGAGGGTCGAGAGGCACCGGGGAGCTGTTTTTT | CASYGGSRGTGELFF
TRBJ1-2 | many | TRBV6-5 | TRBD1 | TGTGCCAGCAGTCGGACAGGGGATAGCGGCTACACCTTC | CASSRTGDSGYTF
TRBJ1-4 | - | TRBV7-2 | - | TGTGCCAGCAGCTTAAATCCCACTCGTGAAAAACTGTTTTTT | CASSLNPTREKLFF
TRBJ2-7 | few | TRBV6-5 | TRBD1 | TGTGCCAGCAGTCAAGGGGGCGGCGACGAGCAGTACTTC | CASSQGGGDEQYF
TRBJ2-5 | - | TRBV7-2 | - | TGTGCCAGCAGCTTAGCCCATGGCGAAACCCAGTACTTC | CASSLAHGETQYF